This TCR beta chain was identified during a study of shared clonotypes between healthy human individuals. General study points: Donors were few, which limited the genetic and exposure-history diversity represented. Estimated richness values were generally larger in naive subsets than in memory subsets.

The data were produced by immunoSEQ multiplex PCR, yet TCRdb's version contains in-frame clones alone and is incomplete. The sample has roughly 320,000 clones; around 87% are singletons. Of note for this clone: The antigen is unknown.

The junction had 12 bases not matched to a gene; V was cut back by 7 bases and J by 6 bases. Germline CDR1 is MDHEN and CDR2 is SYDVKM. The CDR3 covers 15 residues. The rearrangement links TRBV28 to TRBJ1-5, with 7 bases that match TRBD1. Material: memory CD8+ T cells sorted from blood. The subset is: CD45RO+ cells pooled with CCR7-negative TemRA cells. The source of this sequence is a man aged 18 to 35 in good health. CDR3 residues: CASTDARGQIQPQHF. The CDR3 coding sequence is TGTGCCAGCACCGACGCGAGGGGACAGATTCAGCCCCAGCATTTT.